The 28 T cell receptor beta chains presented below share a single source sample, sequenced in a study of monozygotic twins with inflammatory bowel disease. TCRdb reprocessed the 5' RACE reads and stores each CDR3 protein as one record, lacking DNA. The sample is made up of about 160,000 distinct CDR3 sequences, and the top ten hold less than 8% of it. The sequenced sample was blood. These receptor sequences come from a human donor with ulcerative colitis or Crohn's disease, or a healthy co-twin of an affected twin (not recorded which).

V gene TRBV3-1 combines with J gene TRBJ2-7; the TCRdb D gene call, TRBD1, has no DNA to confirm it. In germline, CDR1 is LGHDT, CDR2 YNNKEL (reference sequence). The CDR3 extends over 15 amino acids. CDR3: CASSQDNRGAYEQYF.

The genes are TRBV7-9 and TRBJ2-1; without DNA, the TCRdb call of TRBD2 cannot be checked. The germline CDR1 and CDR2 sequences are SEHNR and FQNEAQ (reference sequence). CDR3 length: 16 amino acids. The CDR3 sequence: CASSLVAASSYNEQFF.

The V and J genes are TRBV18 and TRBJ2-7; the TCRdb call, TRBD1, lacks DNA for checking. This CDR3 spans 15 amino acids. Germline CDR1 reads KGHSH; CDR2 reads LQKENI. This CDR3 reads CASSPSGQGAREQYF.

The chain recombines TRBV10-3 with TRBJ1-5. The CDR3 loop spans 12 amino acids. CDR1 and CDR2 (germline): ENHRY, SYGVKD. The CDR3 loop reads CAISSGDQPQHF.

The chain combines TRBV20-1 with TRBJ1-1. The CDR3 runs 15 residues. Germline CDR1 reads DFQATT; CDR2 reads SNEGSKA (reference sequence). CDR3 sequence reads: CSARGGGGPGREAFF.

This chain links TRBV20-1 with TRBJ2-1; with no DNA, the TCRdb D assignment of TRBD2 cannot be verified. The CDR3 length is 17 residues. Germline V gene lookup returns CDR1 DFQATT and CDR2 SNEGSKA (reference sequence). CDR3 protein: CSAREREMGLAGHEQFF.

The chain has TRBV5-1 and TRBJ2-7; TCRdb gives TRBD2 as the D gene, but with no DNA this cannot be confirmed. Germline CDR1 reads SGHRS; CDR2 reads YFSETQ. This CDR3 has 16 residues. CDR3 protein: CASKGGDGSPIYEQYF.

This chain connects TRBV6-1 to TRBJ2-7; lacking DNA, the TRBD2 call made by TCRdb goes unchecked. The CDR3 is made up of 15 amino acids. From germline, CDR1 is MNHNS and CDR2 SASEGT. The CDR3: CASRTPSGPSYEQYF.

This rearrangement joins TRBV27 to TRBJ1-1; the D call of TRBD1 rests on TCRdb alone, since no DNA is present to check it. The CDR3 has 14 amino acids. Germline V gives CDR1 MNHEY, CDR2 SMNVEV (reference sequence). Here the CDR3 reads CASSLGTRGTEAFF.

The CDR3 loop is CASSLGSRAWEQFF. The V and J genes are TRBV11-3 and TRBJ2-1; TCRdb returns TRBD2, unconfirmable since there is no DNA. Looked up from germline, CDR1 is SGHNT and CDR2 is YENEEA. The CDR3 totals 14 residues.

V and J are TRBV12-3 or TRBV12-4 and TRBJ1-6; TCRdb calls TRBD1, which cannot be checked without DNA. The length of the CDR3 is 19 residues. CDR3 residues: CASSLMGRAPGSYNSPLHF.

This chain joins TRBV7-2 and TRBJ1-5. Germline V gene lookup returns CDR1 SGHTA and CDR2 FQGNSA. This CDR3 has 14 residues. This CDR3 reads CASSLKTGDQPQHF.

The chain recombines TRBV5-4 with TRBJ2-7; the TRBD1 assignment by TCRdb is unverifiable without DNA. The CDR3 has 13 residues. Germline lookup yields CDR1 SGHNT and CDR2 YYREEE (reference sequence). The CDR3 region is CASSRPNRDEQYF. Full variable domain (outside the CDR3, taken from reference TRBV5-4 and TRBJ2-7): ETGVTQSPTHLIKTRGQQVTLRCSSQSGHNTVSWYQQALGQGPQFIFQYYREEENGRGNFPPRFSGLQFPNYSSELNVNALELDDSALYLCASSRPNRDEQYFGPGTRLTVT.

The V and J genes are TRBV12-3 or TRBV12-4 and TRBJ1-2; lacking DNA, the TRBD1 call made by TCRdb goes unchecked. This CDR3 region has 15 residues. This CDR3 reads CASSLSRKGEYGYTF.

The chain combines TRBV7-2 with TRBJ1-1. Germline loops: CDR1 SGHTA, CDR2 FQGNSA. The CDR3 is 15 residues long. CDR3 region: CASSLTWSGQSEAFF.

The chain recombines TRBV19 with TRBJ2-6; TCRdb calls TRBD1, which cannot be checked without DNA. Germline assignment: CDR1 LNHDA and CDR2 SQIVND (reference sequence). The CDR3 covers 15 residues. The CDR3 protein is CASGQGISGANVLTF.

The chain has TRBV20-1 and TRBJ2-7; TCRdb designates TRBD2, a call that cannot be tested without DNA. Germline CDR1 and CDR2: DFQATT and SNEGSKA (reference sequence). CDR3 length equals 12 residues. CDR3 sequence: CSSGGAAYEQYF.

The chain carries TRBV20-1 and TRBJ2-1; the TCRdb call, TRBD1, lacks DNA for checking. Germline assignment: CDR1 DFQATT and CDR2 SNEGSKA (reference sequence). This CDR3 has 15 residues. The CDR3 region is CSARDPWGTYNEQFF.

CDR3 loop: CASSLQPGQISYEQYF. The chain uses TRBV5-1 and TRBJ2-7; TCRdb reports TRBD1, a call that lacks DNA to check it against. This CDR3 has 16 residues. In germline, CDR1 is SGHRS, CDR2 YFSETQ. Variable domain in full (rest from reference TRBV5-1 and TRBJ2-7): KAGVTQTPRYLIKTRGQQVTLSCSPISGHRSVSWYQQTPGQGLQFLFEYFSETQRNKGNFPGRFSGRQFSNSRSEMNVSTLELGDSALYLCASSLQPGQISYEQYFGPGTRLTVT.

CDR3 amino acids: CASSWESRMAFF. J is TRBJ1-1 and V is TRBV6-6. Germline V lookup: CDR1 MNHNY, CDR2 SVGAGI (reference sequence). The CDR3 runs 12 residues.

This sequence joins TRBV5-1 and TRBJ2-3; TCRdb designates TRBD1, a call that cannot be tested without DNA. The CDR3 runs to 17 residues. The germline V gene encodes CDR1 SGHRS and CDR2 YFSETQ. CDR3 in amino acids: CASSRGTGGLETDTQYF.

V usage is TRBV28 and J usage is TRBJ2-7; TCRdb names TRBD1, which stays unverified in the absence of DNA. This CDR3 region has 13 residues. Germline lookup yields CDR1 MDHEN and CDR2 SYDVKM. CDR3 residues: CASSDRGSDEQYF.

The chain couples TRBV28 to TRBJ2-7; no DNA is available, so the TRBD2 call from TCRdb remains unchecked. The germline CDR1 and CDR2 sequences are MDHEN and SYDVKM. The CDR3 loop spans 15 amino acids. CDR3 residues: CASSLGATSSYEQYF.

The rearrangement uses TRBV5-1 and TRBJ1-1. The CDR3 is 14 residues long. From germline, CDR1 is SGHRS and CDR2 YFSETQ. CDR3 residues: CASSPPQGNTEAFF.

V usage is TRBV6-5 and J usage is TRBJ1-3. Germline CDR1 is MNHEY and CDR2 is SVGAGI. This CDR3 has 15 residues. CDR3 protein: CASSYYLSSGNTIYF.

This chain links TRBV7-2 with TRBJ1-4. CDR1 and CDR2 (germline): SGHTA, FQGNSA. There are 14 residues in the CDR3. The CDR3 loop reads CASSLQATNEKLFF. Together with reference TRBV7-2 and TRBJ1-4, the CDR3 gives the full variable domain: GAGVSQSPSNKVTEKGKDVELRCDPISGHTALYWYRQSLGQGLEFLIYFQGNSAPDKSGLPSDRFSAERTGGSVSTLTIQRTQQEDSAVYLCASSLQATNEKLFFGSGTQLSVL.

The chain recombines TRBV21-1 with TRBJ1-3; TCRdb's assignment of TRBD1 cannot be checked, as there is no DNA. TRBV21-1 is listed as a pseudogene. The CDR3 length is 14 residues. CDR3: CASSPRPSGNTIYF.

The chain uses TRBV28 and TRBJ1-6. The germline CDR1 and CDR2 sequences are MDHEN and SYDVKM. This CDR3 comprises 14 residues. This chain's CDR3 is CASSFLGSVSPLHF.